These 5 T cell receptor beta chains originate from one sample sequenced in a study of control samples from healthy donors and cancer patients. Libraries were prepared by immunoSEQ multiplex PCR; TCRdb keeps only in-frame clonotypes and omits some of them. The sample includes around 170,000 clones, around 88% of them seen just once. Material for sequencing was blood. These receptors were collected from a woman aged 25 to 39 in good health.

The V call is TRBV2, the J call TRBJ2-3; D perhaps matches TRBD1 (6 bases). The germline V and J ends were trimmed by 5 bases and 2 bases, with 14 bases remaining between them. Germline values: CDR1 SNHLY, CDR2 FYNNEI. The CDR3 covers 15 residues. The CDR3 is CASSSRTEPTDTQYF. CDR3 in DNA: TGTGCCAGCAGTTCAAGGACAGAGCCCACAGATACGCAGTATTTT. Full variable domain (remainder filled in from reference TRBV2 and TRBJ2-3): EPEVTQTPSHQVTQMGQEVILRCVPISNHLYFYWYRQILGQKVEFLVSFYNNEISEKSEIFDDQFSVERPDGSNFTLKIRSTKLEDSAMYFCASSSRTEPTDTQYFGPGTRLTVL.

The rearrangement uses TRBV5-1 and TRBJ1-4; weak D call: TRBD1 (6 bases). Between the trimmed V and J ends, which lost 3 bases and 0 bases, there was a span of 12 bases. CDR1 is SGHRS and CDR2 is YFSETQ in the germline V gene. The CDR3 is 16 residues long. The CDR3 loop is CASSSGQSSTNEKLFF. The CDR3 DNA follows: TGCGCCAGCAGCTCCGGACAGTCCTCAACTAATGAAAAACTGTTTTTT.

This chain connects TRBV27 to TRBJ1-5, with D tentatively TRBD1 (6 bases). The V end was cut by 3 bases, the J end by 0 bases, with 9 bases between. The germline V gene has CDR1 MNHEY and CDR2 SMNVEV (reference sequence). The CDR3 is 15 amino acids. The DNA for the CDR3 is TGTGCCAGCAGTTTTGGGACATATAGCAATCAGCCCCAGCATTTT. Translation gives CASSFGTYSNQPQHF.

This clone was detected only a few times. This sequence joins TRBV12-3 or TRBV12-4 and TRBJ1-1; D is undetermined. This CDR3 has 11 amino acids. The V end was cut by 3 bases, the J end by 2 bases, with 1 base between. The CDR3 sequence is CASSFNTEAFF. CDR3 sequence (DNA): TGTGCCAGCAGTTTTAACACTGAAGCTTTCTTT.

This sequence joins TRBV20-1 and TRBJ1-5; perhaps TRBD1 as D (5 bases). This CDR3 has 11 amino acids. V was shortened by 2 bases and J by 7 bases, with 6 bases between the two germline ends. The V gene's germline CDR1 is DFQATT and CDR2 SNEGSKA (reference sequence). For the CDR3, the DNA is TGCAGTGCTAGACGGGGGCAGCCCCAGCATTTT. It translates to CSARRGQPQHF.